The 9 T cell receptor beta chains presented below share a single source sample, sequenced in a study of blood T cell repertoires in COVID-19. The table came from immunoSEQ multiplex PCR; TCRdb's copy has only in-frame clones and leaves some out. This table holds approximately 180,000 clones, 85% to 90% found once. Sample: peripheral blood. These receptors came from a person aged 70 to 85 with COVID-19, enrolled during active disease.

The rearrangement links TRBV6-4 to TRBJ1-1; D is possibly TRBD1 (5 bases). CDR1 and CDR2 (germline): MRHNA, SNTAGT. V was pared by 3 bases and J by 10 bases, with 15 bases between. The CDR3 totals 13 residues. CDR3 nucleotide sequence: TGTGCCAGCAGTGAGCAGGGCGGCTTGGGAGCTTTCTTT. Encoded protein: CASSEQGGLGAFF.

The rearrangement links TRBV6-6 to TRBJ1-5; the D gene is possibly TRBD1 (5 bases). V dropped 4 bases and J dropped 3 bases, with 16 bases sitting between them. Germline lookup yields CDR1 MNHNY and CDR2 SVGAGI (reference sequence). This CDR3 has 16 residues. The CDR3 reads CASSSRTGSSNQPQHF. The CDR3 nucleotides read TGTGCCAGCAGTTCGCGAACAGGTTCCTCCAATCAGCCCCAGCATTTT.

This clone was observed once. The V and J genes are TRBV5-6 and TRBJ1-5; 9 bases line up with TRBD1. The germline CDR1 and CDR2 sequences are SGHDT and YYEEEE. Trimming removed 0 bases from V and 6 bases from J; junction bases left unmatched: 1. This CDR3 is built from 14 residues. In DNA, the CDR3 is TGTGCCAGCAGCTTGGCGACAGGGGGTCAGCCCCAGCATTTT. It translates to CASSLATGGQPQHF.

V gene TRBV18 combines with J gene TRBJ1-5; no clear D gene. Trimming took 2 bases from V and 0 from J, leaving 5 bases between them. The CDR3 length is 14 residues. Germline V gene sequence: CDR1 KGHSH, CDR2 LQKENI. CDR3 region: CASSPGSSNQPQHF. CDR3 in DNA: TGTGCCAGCTCACCAGGCAGTAGCAATCAGCCCCAGCATTTT.

The chain combines TRBV11-2 with TRBJ1-4, with D possibly being TRBD1 (6 bases). V was pared by 5 bases and J by 5 bases, with 15 bases between. Germline values: CDR1 SGHAT, CDR2 FQNNGV. The CDR3 sequence is 15 residues long. The CDR3 spells CASSPAQGRNEKLFF. CDR3 nucleotides: TGTGCCAGCAGCCCTGCACAGGGTAGAAATGAAAAACTGTTTTTT.

CDR3 region: CASSRTGLYEQYF. The CDR3 DNA reads TGTGCCAGCAGCCGGACAGGGTTGTACGAGCAGTACTTC. V and J are TRBV11-2 and TRBJ2-7; 8 positions agree with TRBD1. Trimming removed 5 bases from V and 4 bases from J; junction bases left unmatched: 4. The CDR3 consists of 13 residues. From germline, CDR1 is SGHAT and CDR2 FQNNGV.

The chain couples TRBV28 to TRBJ2-1; 8 nucleotides match TRBD2. CDR1 MDHEN and CDR2 SYDVKM come from the germline V gene. The CDR3 totals 14 residues. V trimming: 5 bases; J trimming: 8 bases; junction bases outside the gene matches: 8. CDR3 region: CASSRAGALDEQFF. The CDR3 DNA follows: TGTGCCAGCAGTAGAGCGGGAGCTCTCGATGAGCAGTTCTTC.

This chain links TRBV6-5 with TRBJ2-5; 9 positions agree with TRBD1. V dropped 4 bases and J dropped 5; count of bases not matched to a gene: 8. The CDR3 contains 15 residues. The germline V gene encodes CDR1 MNHEY and CDR2 SVGAGI. CDR3 amino acids: CASSSGTGRRETQYF. The CDR3 bases are TGTGCCAGCAGTTCCGGGACAGGGCGAAGGGAGACCCAGTACTTC.

This rearrangement joins TRBV12-5 to TRBJ2-3; 13 bases map to TRBD2. The CDR3 has 18 residues. Unmatched junction bases numbered 4, after V lost 0 bases and J lost 1 base. Germline CDR1 reads LGHNT; CDR2 reads FRNRAP. CDR3 DNA: TGTGCTAGTGGTTTGGTACTAGGACTAGCGGGGGGCACAGATACGCAGTATTTT. It specifies CASGLVLGLAGGTDTQYF.